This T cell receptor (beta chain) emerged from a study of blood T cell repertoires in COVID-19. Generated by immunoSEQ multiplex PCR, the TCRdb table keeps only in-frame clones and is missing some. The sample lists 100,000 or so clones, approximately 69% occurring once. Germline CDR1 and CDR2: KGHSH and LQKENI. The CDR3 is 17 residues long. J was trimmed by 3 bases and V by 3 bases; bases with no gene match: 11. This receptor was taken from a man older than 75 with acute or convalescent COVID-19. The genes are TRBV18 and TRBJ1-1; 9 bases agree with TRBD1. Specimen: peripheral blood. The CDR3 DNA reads TGTGCCAGCTCACCCAGAATAGACAGGGGGGGTTACACTGAAGCTTTCTTT. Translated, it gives CASSPRIDRGGYTEAFF.